These 17 T cell receptor beta chains share one sample of origin, sequenced in a study of cytomegalovirus exposure and HLA in healthy donors. The PCR made use of 60 Vbeta and 13 Jbeta primers. Data came from immunoSEQ multiplex PCR; TCRdb stores just in-frame clones and leaves some out. The sample records about 160,000 clones, over 80% being singletons. Sequences were obtained from PBMCs. Every receptor here comes from a male donor in good health and CMV-seropositive.

V is TRBV11-2 and J is TRBJ2-3; 7 bases map to TRBD2. V was clipped by 7 bases and J by 2 bases; unmatched bases: 18. Germline lookup yields CDR1 SGHAT and CDR2 FQNNGV. The length of the CDR3 is 18 residues. The DNA for the CDR3 is TGTGCCAGCATCGACCCGGCTGGCGGGAGCAAGAACACAGATACGCAGTATTTT. This encodes CASIDPAGGSKNTDTQYF.

This chain joins TRBV28 and TRBJ2-7, with 7 bases that match TRBD2. Germline CDR1 and CDR2: MDHEN and SYDVKM. This CDR3 region has 10 residues. The DNA of the CDR3 is TGTGCATGCGGGAGTTACGAGCAGTACTTC. It translates to CACGSYEQYF.

The rearrangement joins TRBV27 to TRBJ2-4; 10 bases are shared with TRBD1. Per the germline V gene, CDR1 is MNHEY and CDR2 is SMNVEV (reference sequence). V lost 3 bases, J lost 9 bases, and 8 bases stayed unmatched. CDR3 length equals 15 residues. The CDR3 spells CASSFRGQGGGIQYF. CDR3 sequence (DNA): TGTGCCAGCAGTTTCCGCGGACAGGGGGGAGGCATTCAGTACTTC.

This chain connects TRBV10-3 to TRBJ1-2, with a weak D call TRBD1 (6 bases). V gave up 8 bases and J gave up 4 bases, with 17 bases separating them. Looked up from germline, CDR1 is ENHRY and CDR2 is SYGVKD. There are 14 residues in the CDR3. CDR3 amino acids: CAIHEQGPTYGYTF. CDR3 coding DNA: TGTGCCATCCATGAACAGGGCCCGACCTATGGCTACACCTTC.

The chain combines TRBV10-2 with TRBJ2-1; 14 bases are a match to TRBD2. This CDR3 is 15 amino acids long. Germline-derived CDR1 and CDR2 are WSHSY and SAAADI. V shed 8 bases and J 7 bases; nucleotides not matched to a gene: 7. The CDR3 nucleotides are TGCGCCAGCGGGCCGGGACTAGCGGGAGTAAATGAGCAGTTCTTC. This translates into CASGPGLAGVNEQFF.

V is TRBV19 and J is TRBJ2-7, with 8 bases that match TRBD2. The CDR3 sequence is 16 residues long. With V trimmed by 6 bases and J by 5 bases, 15 bases remained unmatched. Germline V gene data show CDR1 as LNHDA and CDR2 as SQIVND (reference sequence). CDR3 region: CASSPRGGRGRDEQYF. The CDR3 bases are TGTGCCAGTAGCCCCCGGGGGGGCAGAGGCAGGGACGAGCAGTACTTC. Based on the CDR3 plus reference TRBV19 and TRBJ2-7, the full variable domain is DGGITQSPKYLFRKEGQNVTLSCEQNLNHDAMYWYRQDPGQGLRLIYYSQIVNDFQKGDIAEGYSVSREKKESFPLTVTSAQKNPTAFYLCASSPRGGRGRDEQYFGPGTRLTVT.

The sample holds a few counts of this clone. The chain joins TRBV27 to TRBJ2-2; 7 nucleotides match TRBD1. V dropped 0 bases and J dropped 4; count of bases not matched to a gene: 14. In germline, CDR1 is MNHEY, CDR2 SMNVEV (reference sequence). This CDR3 has 19 amino acids. CDR3 DNA: TGTGCCAGCAGTTTATCTAGGGGTTCGAGGGGGCACGGCACCGGGGAGCTGTTTTTT. This encodes CASSLSRGSRGHGTGELFF.

The chain links TRBV25-1 to TRBJ1-2; D is possibly TRBD1 (5 bases). V shed 6 bases and J shed 3 bases, with 14 bases lying between them. The CDR3 has 14 residues. CDR1 is MGHDK and CDR2 is SYGVNS in the germline V gene. The CDR3 sequence is CASRPPGEYYGYTF. In DNA, the CDR3 is TGTGCCAGCAGGCCGCCGGGGGAATACTATGGCTACACCTTC.

This clone was found a few times. In DNA, the CDR3 is TGTGCCAGTAGTACACCAAGCCTAGCGGGATCCGAGCAGTACTTC. This codes for CASSTPSLAGSEQYF. The chain recombines TRBV19 with TRBJ2-7, with TRBD2 matching over 9 bases. The length of the CDR3 is 15 residues. V shed 4 bases and J 6 bases; nucleotides not matched to a gene: 10. Germline V gene data show CDR1 as LNHDA and CDR2 as SQIVND (reference sequence). Complete variable domain (other parts from reference TRBV19 and TRBJ2-7): DGGITQSPKYLFRKEGQNVTLSCEQNLNHDAMYWYRQDPGQGLRLIYYSQIVNDFQKGDIAEGYSVSREKKESFPLTVTSAQKNPTAFYLCASSTPSLAGSEQYFGPGTRLTVT.

CDR3 sequence reads: CASSSRGTEAFF. The DNA of the CDR3 is TGTGCCAGTAGTTCCAGGGGGACTGAAGCTTTCTTT. This chain connects TRBV19 to TRBJ1-1, with 7 bases matching TRBD1. With 5 bases clipped from V and 5 bases from J, the junction kept 2 bases outside the gene matches. Germline V lookup: CDR1 LNHDA, CDR2 SQIVND (reference sequence). This CDR3 has 12 amino acids.

This clone was detected a few times. The chain joins TRBV19 to TRBJ2-1; 9 bases line up with TRBD1. In germline, CDR1 is LNHDA, CDR2 SQIVND (reference sequence). With 6 bases clipped from V and 0 bases from J, the junction kept 6 bases outside the gene matches. There are 16 residues in the CDR3. The CDR3 is CASSQQGAGSYNEQFF. CDR3 bases: TGTGCCAGTAGCCAACAGGGGGCCGGCTCCTACAATGAGCAGTTCTTC.

The gene calls are TRBV13 and TRBJ1-4, with 7 bases lining up with TRBD1. CDR1 and CDR2 from the germline V gene are PRHDT and FYEKMQ (reference sequence). The CDR3 length is 14 residues. After removal of 3 bases from V and 4 bases from J, the junction contained 2 bases not matched to a gene. The CDR3 sequence is CASSLDRHNEKLFF. CDR3 in DNA: TGTGCCAGCAGCTTGGACAGGCATAATGAAAAACTGTTTTTT.

This chain links TRBV5-6 with TRBJ1-1; D not certain. CDR3 length: 14 amino acids. V lost 4 bases, J lost 2 bases, and 12 bases lay in between. Per germline, CDR1 SGHDT and CDR2 YYEEEE. CDR3 region: CASSPQKLNTEAFF. Written as DNA, the CDR3 is TGTGCCAGCAGCCCCCAAAAACTAAACACTGAAGCTTTCTTT. Looking up the rest from reference TRBV5-6 and TRBJ1-1 gives the full variable domain: DAGVTQSPTHLIKTRGQQVTLRCSPKSGHDTVSWYQQALGQGPQFIFQYYEEEERQRGNFPDRFSGHQFPNYSSELNVNALLLGDSALYLCASSPQKLNTEAFFGQGTRLTVV.

The gene calls are TRBV11-2 and TRBJ2-1; 8 bases are shared with TRBD2. This CDR3 has 15 residues. Germline V CDR1 and CDR2: SGHAT, FQNNGV. Trimming took 4 bases from V and 8 from J; bases not matched to a gene: 10. CDR3: CASSSLSGSKDEQFF. DNA for the CDR3: TGTGCCAGCAGCTCTCTAAGCGGGAGTAAAGATGAGCAGTTCTTC. Full variable domain (remainder filled in from reference TRBV11-2 and TRBJ2-1): EAGVAQSPRYKIIEKRQSVAFWCNPISGHATLYWYQQILGQGPKLLIQFQNNGVVDDSQLPKDRFSAERLKGVDSTLKIQPAKLEDSAVYLCASSSLSGSKDEQFFGPGTRLTVL.

V usage is TRBV5-1 and J usage is TRBJ1-1; the D gene is possibly TRBD1 (5 bases). Trimming shortened V by 2 bases and J by 2 bases, and 10 bases separated the two germline ends. This CDR3 spans 14 amino acids. Germline V gives CDR1 SGHRS, CDR2 YFSETQ. The CDR3 DNA follows: TGCGCCAGCAGCTTAGGGGTGGGAAACACTGAAGCTTTCTTT. Its translation: CASSLGVGNTEAFF.

The chain uses TRBV25-1 and TRBJ1-2, with TRBD1 matching over 8 bases. Trimming removed 7 bases from V and 4 bases from J; junction bases left unmatched: 2. From germline, CDR1 is MGHDK and CDR2 SYGVNS. The CDR3 consists of 12 residues. CDR3 in amino acids: CASMTGAYGYTF. The CDR3 DNA is TGTGCCAGCATGACAGGGGCCTATGGCTACACCTTC.

The chain joins TRBV11-3 to TRBJ1-1; 9 positions agree with TRBD1. CDR3 length: 14 residues. Looked up from germline, CDR1 is SGHNT and CDR2 is YENEEA. The junction had 3 bases not matched to a gene; V was cut back by 4 bases and J by 3 bases. The CDR3 DNA reads as TGTGCCAGCAGCTCCCGGGACAGGGACACTGAAGCTTTCTTT. This gives the protein CASSSRDRDTEAFF.